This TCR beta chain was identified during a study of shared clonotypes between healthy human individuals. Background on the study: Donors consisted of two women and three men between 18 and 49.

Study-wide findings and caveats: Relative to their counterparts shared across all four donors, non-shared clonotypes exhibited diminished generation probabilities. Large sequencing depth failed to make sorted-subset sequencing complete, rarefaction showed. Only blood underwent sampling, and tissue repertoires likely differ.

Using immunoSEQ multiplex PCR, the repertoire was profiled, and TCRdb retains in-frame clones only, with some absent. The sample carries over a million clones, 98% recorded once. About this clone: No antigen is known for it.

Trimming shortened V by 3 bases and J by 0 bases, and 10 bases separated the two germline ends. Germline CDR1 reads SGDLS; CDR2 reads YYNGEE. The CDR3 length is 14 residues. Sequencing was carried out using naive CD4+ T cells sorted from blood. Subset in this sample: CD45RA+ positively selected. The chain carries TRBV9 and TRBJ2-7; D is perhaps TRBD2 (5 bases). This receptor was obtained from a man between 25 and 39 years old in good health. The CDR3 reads CASSALGFSYEQYF. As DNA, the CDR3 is TGTGCCAGCAGCGCACTAGGGTTCTCCTACGAGCAGTACTTC. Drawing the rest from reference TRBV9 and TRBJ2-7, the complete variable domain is DSGVTQTPKHLITATGQRVTLRCSPRSGDLSVYWYQQSLDQGLQFLIQYYNGEERAKGNILERFSAQQFPDLHSELNLSSLELGDSALYFCASSALGFSYEQYFGPGTRLTVT.